What follows are 12 T cell receptor beta chains derived from one specimen sequenced in a study of beta chain features in type 1 diabetes. General study findings and limits: TCRB CDR3 length was moderately but significantly reduced in all four CD4+ subsets of Type 1 diabetes patients.

Antigen specificity for these receptors is unknown. The sequenced template was cDNA made from the entire isolated RNA. Libraries were prepared by immunoSEQ multiplex PCR; TCRdb keeps only in-frame clonotypes and omits some of them. The data show about 740,000 clones, roughly 12% seen once. Material: naive CD4+ T cells from blood. All receptors come from a man younger than 30 with type 1 diabetes.

The DNA of the CDR3 is TGTGCCTGGCAGACAGGGGTAACCTACGAGCAGTACTTC. This sequence encodes CAWQTGVTYEQYF. The V call is TRBV30, the J call TRBJ2-7; 8 nucleotides line up with TRBD1. After removal of 5 bases from V and 2 bases from J, the junction contained 5 bases not matched to a gene. CDR1 and CDR2 from the germline V gene are GTSNPN and SVGIG (reference sequence). The CDR3 has 13 amino acids.

This clone came up once. The chain recombines TRBV28 with TRBJ2-7; D unresolved. Between the trimmed V and J ends, which lost 5 bases and 9 bases, there was a span of 17 bases. From germline, CDR1 is MDHEN and CDR2 SYDVKM. The CDR3 has 13 residues. CDR3 region: CASSDQKAVRQYF. For the CDR3, the DNA is TGTGCCAGCAGTGACCAAAAGGCCGTACGGCAGTACTTC. The full variable domain, rest sourced from reference TRBV28 and TRBJ2-7, is DVKVTQSSRYLVKRTGEKVFLECVQDMDHENMFWYRQDPGLGLRLIYFSYDVKMKEKGDIPEGYSVSREKKERFSLILESASTNQTSMYLCASSDQKAVRQYFGPGTRLTVT.

The table lists this clone with a few counts. The rearrangement uses TRBV5-1 and TRBJ2-1, with D unclear. CDR3 length: 15 amino acids. The germline CDR1 and CDR2 sequences are SGHRS and YFSETQ. V lost 5 bases to trimming and J lost 2 bases, with 14 bases between them. CDR3 protein: CASSRADRTYNEQFF. CDR3 in DNA: TGCGCCAGCAGTAGGGCGGACCGGACCTACAATGAGCAGTTCTTC.

The V gene is TRBV30, the J gene TRBJ1-1, with a possible D match to TRBD1 (5 bases). V was pared by 0 bases and J by 4 bases, with 21 bases between. The CDR3 has 17 amino acids. The germline gives CDR1 GTSNPN, CDR2 SVGIG (reference sequence). The CDR3 region has the DNA TGTGCCTGGAGTGTATCACGGGTCGTGGGGGTAGCCACTGAAGCTTTCTTT. This codes for CAWSVSRVVGVATEAFF.

Note on this clone: Additional DNA sequences in this sample encode the identical CDR3. This sequence joins TRBV6-5 and TRBJ1-1; D gene uncertain. Germline CDR1 is MNHEY and CDR2 is SVGAGI. CDR3 length: 12 residues. V gave up 2 bases and J gave up 1 base, with 2 bases separating them. In nucleotides, the CDR3 is TGTGCCAGCAGTTACCGGAACACTGAAGCTTTCTTT. Translation: CASSYRNTEAFF.

This clone has only a few counts. Other nucleotide sequences from this sample produce the same CDR3. The chain couples TRBV7-9 to TRBJ2-6; TRBD1 matches 8 bases. CDR3 length: 15 amino acids. CDR1 is SEHNR and CDR2 is FQNEAQ in the germline V gene (reference sequence). The junction had 0 bases not matched to a gene; V was cut back by 3 bases and J by 2 bases. DNA of the CDR3: TGTGCCAGCAGCTTGACAGGGGCTGGGGCCAACGTCCTGACTTTC. Its protein is CASSLTGAGANVLTF.

In this sample, this clone turned up a few times. The J gene is TRBJ1-2, the V gene TRBV25-1, with 7 bases lining up with TRBD1. This CDR3 region has 13 residues. V was pared by 3 bases and J by 7 bases, with 5 bases of the junction left unmatched. Germline V CDR1 and CDR2: MGHDK, SYGVNS. CDR3 sequence reads: CASSERQGRGYTF. DNA of the CDR3: TGTGCCAGCAGTGAGAGACAGGGACGTGGCTACACCTTC.

The rearrangement links TRBV7-2 to TRBJ1-1; the D gene is possibly TRBD1 (6 bases). Per the germline V gene, CDR1 is SGHTA and CDR2 is FQGNSA. There are 12 residues in the CDR3. The V gene lost 2 bases and the J gene lost 11 bases, with 12 bases spanning the gap. The CDR3 region has the DNA TGTGCCAGCAGCTTAACGGGGGGCCGGGCTTTCTTT. The encoded protein is CASSLTGGRAFF.

This chain links TRBV28 with TRBJ2-1, with 9 bases lining up with TRBD2. CDR1 is MDHEN, CDR2 SYDVKM, per germline. J was trimmed by 4 bases and V by 5 bases; bases with no gene match: 6. This CDR3 is built from 15 residues. The CDR3 is CASSRGGVNYNEQFF. In DNA, the CDR3 is TGTGCCAGCAGTCGCGGGGGGGTGAATTACAATGAGCAGTTCTTC.

In this sample, this clone turned up a few times. The chain employs TRBV9 and TRBJ2-5; D gene unclear. The CDR3 is 13 amino acids. The germline V gene has CDR1 SGDLS and CDR2 YYNGEE. V was cut by 3 bases and J by 5 bases, with 11 bases left in between. DNA for the CDR3: TGTGCCAGCAGCGGGTCCCTCGGGGAGACCCAGTACTTC. Translation gives CASSGSLGETQYF.

The rearrangement joins TRBV2 to TRBJ2-2; possibly TRBD2 for D (6 bases). The CDR3 loop spans 12 amino acids. Per the germline V gene, CDR1 is SNHLY and CDR2 is FYNNEI. Trimming removed 7 bases at V and 11 bases at J, with 14 bases between. CDR3: CASTPSELELFF. The CDR3 DNA reads TGTGCCAGCACCCCTAGCGAACTAGAGCTGTTTTTT.

The chain carries TRBV7-6 and TRBJ2-3, with TRBD2 matching 12 bases. V dropped 1 base and J dropped 7; count of bases not matched to a gene: 6. CDR3 length equals 16 residues. The germline gives CDR1 SGHVS, CDR2 FNYEAQ. CDR3 protein: CASSLDPSGGANTQYF. CDR3 bases: TGTGCCAGCAGCTTAGATCCTAGCGGGGGGGCCAATACGCAGTATTTT. Full variable domain (remainder filled in from reference TRBV7-6 and TRBJ2-3): GAGVSQSPRYKVTKRGQDVALRCDPISGHVSLYWYRQALGQGPEFLTYFNYEAQQDKSGLPNDRFSAERPEGSISTLTIQRTEQRDSAMYRCASSLDPSGGANTQYFGPGTRLTVL.